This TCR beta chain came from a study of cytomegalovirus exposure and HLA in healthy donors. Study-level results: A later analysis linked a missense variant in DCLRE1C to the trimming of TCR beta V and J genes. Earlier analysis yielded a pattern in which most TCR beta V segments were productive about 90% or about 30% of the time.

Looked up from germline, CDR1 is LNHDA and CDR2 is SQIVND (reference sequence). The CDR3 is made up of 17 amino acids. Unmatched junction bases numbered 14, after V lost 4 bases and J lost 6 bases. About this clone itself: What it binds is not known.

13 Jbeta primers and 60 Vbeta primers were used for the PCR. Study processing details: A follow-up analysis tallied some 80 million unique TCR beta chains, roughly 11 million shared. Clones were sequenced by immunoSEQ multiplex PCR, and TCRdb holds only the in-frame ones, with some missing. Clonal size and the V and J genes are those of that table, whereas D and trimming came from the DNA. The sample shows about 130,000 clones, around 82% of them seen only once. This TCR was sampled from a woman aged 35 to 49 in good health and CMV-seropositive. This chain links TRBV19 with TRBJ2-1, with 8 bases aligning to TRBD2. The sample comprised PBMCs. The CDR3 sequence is CASSSGRRREGPNEQFF. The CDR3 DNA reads TGTGCCAGTAGTAGTGGTAGGCGACGGGAGGGCCCCAATGAGCAGTTCTTC.